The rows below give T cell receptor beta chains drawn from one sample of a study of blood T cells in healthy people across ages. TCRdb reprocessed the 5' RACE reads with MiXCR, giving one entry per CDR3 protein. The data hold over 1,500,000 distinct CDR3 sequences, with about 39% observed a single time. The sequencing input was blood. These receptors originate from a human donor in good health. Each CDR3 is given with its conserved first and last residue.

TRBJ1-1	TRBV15	CATSGGPLNTEAFF
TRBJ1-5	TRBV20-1	CSARDRVRLAGNQPQHF
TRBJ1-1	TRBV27	CASSFQGLGEAFF
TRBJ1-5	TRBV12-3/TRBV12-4	CASSGAYSNQPQHF
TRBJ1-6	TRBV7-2	CASSFDRNSPLHF
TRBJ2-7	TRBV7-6	CASSTDREYEQYF
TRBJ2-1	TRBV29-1	CSVERPAGYNEQFF
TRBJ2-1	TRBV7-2	CASSLVGVWGGNEQFF
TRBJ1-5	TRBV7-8	CASSLVAGGRPQHF
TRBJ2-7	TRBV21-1	CASSKVGSEGYEQYF